The 5 T cell receptor beta chains given below trace back to one sample, sequenced in a study of blood T cell repertoires in COVID-19. TCRdb's copy holds only in-frame clones and misses some; the assay was immunoSEQ multiplex PCR. The sample has hundreds of thousands of clones, approximately 86% seen once. The source material was peripheral blood. These receptors were obtained from a woman in her thirties with acute or convalescent COVID-19.

This clone was recorded only once. The chain is built from TRBV5-1 and TRBJ1-2, with D uncertain. The CDR3 has 13 residues. The V gene's germline CDR1 is SGHRS and CDR2 YFSETQ. V lost 0 bases, J lost 7 bases, and 10 bases lay in between. As DNA, the CDR3 is TGCGCCAGCAGCTTGGGTAGATCCGCTGGCTACACCTTC. Its protein is CASSLGRSAGYTF.

This chain uses TRBV3-1 (or the pseudogene TRBV3-2) with TRBJ2-3; a weak D match, TRBD2 (6 bases). The germline gives CDR1 LGHDT, CDR2 YNNKEL (reference sequence). Trimming took off 1 base at V and 8 bases at J, with 7 bases between the two ends. The CDR3 is made up of 12 amino acids. CDR3 amino acids: CASSQVEGTQYF. As DNA, the CDR3 is TGTGCCAGCAGCCAAGTGGAGGGTACGCAGTATTTT.

This clone was found once. V and J are TRBV5-6 and TRBJ1-3; no clear D gene. Germline values: CDR1 SGHDT, CDR2 YYEEEE. The germline V and J ends were trimmed by 0 bases and 0 bases, with 7 bases remaining between them. CDR3 size: 15 residues. CDR3 DNA: TGTGCCAGCAGCTTGGAGGCGGGCTCTGGAAACACCATATATTTT. It specifies CASSLEAGSGNTIYF.

The genes are TRBV5-5 and TRBJ2-1; D may be TRBD2 (6 bases). Trimming removed 6 bases from V and 6 bases from J, with 13 bases in between. Germline assignment: CDR1 SGHKS and CDR2 YYEKEE (reference sequence). This CDR3 is 13 amino acids long. The CDR3 protein is CASIKEGSNEQFF. Written as DNA, the CDR3 is TGTGCCAGCATTAAGGAGGGTAGCAATGAGCAGTTCTTC.

The V call is TRBV29-1, the J call TRBJ2-7, with 7 nucleotides matching TRBD2. The CDR3 contains 13 residues. CDR1 and CDR2 (germline): SQVTM, ANQGSEA. Unmatched junction bases numbered 12, after V lost 6 bases and J lost 7 bases. In DNA, the CDR3 is TGCAGCGTCGCCTCGGGGAGGGCTGGTGAGCAGTACTTC. Amino acid sequence: CSVASGRAGEQYF.